The TCR beta chain under discussion was sequenced for a study of neurological immune-mediated disorders. Study observations and caveats: Because no CDR3 amino acid sequences were shared across subjects by expanded clones, private repertoires were suggested in all groups.

Regarding time point: longitudinal time-point 3. With V trimmed by 0 bases and J by 3 bases, 2 bases remained unmatched. The V gene's germline CDR1 is SGHRS and CDR2 YFSETQ. This CDR3 spans 15 amino acids. With 10-nucleotide random UMIs, 5'RACE was used to make the cDNA. Sequencing runs each generated in excess of 190 million TCR-beta sequences derived from 15-18 subjects. TCRdb analysed the 5' RACE reads with MiXCR anew, one entry per CDR3 protein. The data contain 93,000 or so distinct CDR3 sequences, about a tenth of them singletons. This clonotype was detected many times. Its antigen is currently unknown.

The TCR was taken from a female donor with HTLV-1-associated myelopathy (HAM/TSP). This chain uses TRBV5-1 with TRBJ2-1, with 8 positions matching TRBD2. The sequencing sample was made of PBMCs. The CDR3 reads CASSLEAGVYNEQFF. CDR3 sequence (DNA): TGCGCCAGCAGCTTGGAAGCGGGAGTCTACAATGAGCAGTTCTTC.